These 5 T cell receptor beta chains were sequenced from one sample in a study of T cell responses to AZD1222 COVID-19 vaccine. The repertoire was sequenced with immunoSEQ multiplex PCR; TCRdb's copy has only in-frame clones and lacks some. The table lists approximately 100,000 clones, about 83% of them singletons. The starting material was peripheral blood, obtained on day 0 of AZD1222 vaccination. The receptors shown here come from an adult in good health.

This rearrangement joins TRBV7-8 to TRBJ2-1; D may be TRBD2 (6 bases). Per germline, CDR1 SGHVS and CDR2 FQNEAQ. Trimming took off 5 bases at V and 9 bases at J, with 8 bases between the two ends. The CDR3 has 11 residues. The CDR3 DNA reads TGTGCCAGCAGCCCGGAGGGTGAGCAGTTCTTC. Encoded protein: CASSPEGEQFF.

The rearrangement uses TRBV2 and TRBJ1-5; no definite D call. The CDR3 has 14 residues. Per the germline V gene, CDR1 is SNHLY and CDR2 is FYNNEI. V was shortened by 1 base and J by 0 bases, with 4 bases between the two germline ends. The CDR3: CASSEEYSNQPQHF. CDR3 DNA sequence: TGTGCCAGCAGTGAAGAATATAGCAATCAGCCCCAGCATTTT.

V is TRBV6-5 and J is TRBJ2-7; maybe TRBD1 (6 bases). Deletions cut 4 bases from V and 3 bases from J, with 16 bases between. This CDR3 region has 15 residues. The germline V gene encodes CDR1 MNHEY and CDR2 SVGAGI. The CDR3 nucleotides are TGTGCCAGCAGTTTCCAACAGGGTGGTGGCTACGAGCAGTACTTC. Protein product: CASSFQQGGGYEQYF.

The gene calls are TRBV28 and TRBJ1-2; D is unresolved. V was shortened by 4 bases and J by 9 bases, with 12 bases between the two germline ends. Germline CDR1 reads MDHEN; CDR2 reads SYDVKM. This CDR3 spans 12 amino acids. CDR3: CASSSRVGSYTF. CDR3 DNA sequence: TGTGCCAGCAGTTCCAGAGTTGGGAGCTACACCTTC.

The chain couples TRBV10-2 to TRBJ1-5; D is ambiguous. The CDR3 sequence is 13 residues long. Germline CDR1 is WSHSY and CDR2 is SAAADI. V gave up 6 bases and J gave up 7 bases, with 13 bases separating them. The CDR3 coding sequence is TGCGCCAGCAGCCCGTTCAGCCAGCAGCCCCAGCATTTT. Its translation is CASSPFSQQPQHF.